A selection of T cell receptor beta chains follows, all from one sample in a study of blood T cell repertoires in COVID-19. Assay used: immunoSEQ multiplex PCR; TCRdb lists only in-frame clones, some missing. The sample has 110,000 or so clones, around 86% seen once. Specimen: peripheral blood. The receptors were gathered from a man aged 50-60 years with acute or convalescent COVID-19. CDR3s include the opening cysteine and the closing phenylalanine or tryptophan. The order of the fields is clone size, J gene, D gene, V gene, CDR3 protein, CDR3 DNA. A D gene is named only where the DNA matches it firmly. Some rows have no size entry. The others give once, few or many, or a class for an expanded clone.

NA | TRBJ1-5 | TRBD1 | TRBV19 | CASSFQGVSQPQHF | TGTGCCAGTAGTTTCCAGGGGGTAAGTCAGCCCCAGCATTTT
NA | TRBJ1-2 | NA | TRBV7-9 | CASSEQGSYGYTF | TGTGCCAGCAGCGAACAGGGTTCCTATGGCTACACCTTC
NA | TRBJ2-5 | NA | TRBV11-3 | CASSPGGAGQETQYF | TGTGCCAGCAGCCCGGGGGGCGCCGGGCAAGAGACCCAGTACTTC
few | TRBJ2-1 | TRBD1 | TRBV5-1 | CASSFLGQGPYSYNEQFF | TGCGCCAGCAGCTTTTTAGGACAGGGGCCTTACTCCTACAATGAGCAGTTCTTC
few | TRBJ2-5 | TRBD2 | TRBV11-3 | CASSLRTSRRGETQYF | TGTGCCAGCAGCCTAAGGACTAGCAGGCGAGGGGAGACCCAGTACTTC
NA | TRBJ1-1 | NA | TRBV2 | CASRARGEAFF | TGTGCCAGCAGGGCCAGGGGCGAAGCTTTCTTT
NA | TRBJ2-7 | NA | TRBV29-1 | CSVGGLGIPYEQYF | TGCAGCGTTGGGGGACTCGGAATTCCCTACGAGCAGTACTTC
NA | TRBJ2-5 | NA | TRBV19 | CASSTTQVKETQYF | TGTGCCAGTAGTACCACACAGGTTAAGGAGACCCAGTACTTC
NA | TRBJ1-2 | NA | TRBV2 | CASSEQVANYGYTF | TGTGCCAGCAGTGAACAAGTAGCTAACTATGGCTACACCTTC
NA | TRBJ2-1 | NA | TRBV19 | CASSIGLTNNEQFF | TGTGCCAGTAGTATAGGACTAACAAACAATGAGCAGTTCTTC
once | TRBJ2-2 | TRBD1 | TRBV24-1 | CATRQTGTGGSGELFF | TGTGCCACCAGACAGACCGGGACAGGGGGCTCCGGGGAGCTGTTTTTT
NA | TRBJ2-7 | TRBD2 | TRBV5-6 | CASSGFLRNGGDEQYF | TGTGCCAGCAGCGGATTTCTGCGGAACGGGGGGGACGAGCAGTACTTC
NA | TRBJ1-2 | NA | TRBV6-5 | CATKEGNYGYTF | TGTGCCACTAAGGAGGGGAACTATGGCTACACCTTC